This T cell receptor beta chain was recorded in a study of blood T cell repertoires in COVID-19. Profiled with immunoSEQ multiplex PCR; TCRdb holds only in-frame clones, not every one. In the table there are fewer than 350,000 clones, more than 75% of which are singletons. Between the trimmed V and J ends, which lost 2 bases and 0 bases, there was a span of 5 bases. Germline assignment: CDR1 SGHNT and CDR2 YYREEE (reference sequence). The CDR3 consists of 14 residues. The specimen sequenced was PBMCs or T cells enriched from blood (not recorded which). The TCR comes from a woman aged 55-69 years in a cohort exposed to, infected with or recovered from COVID-19 (not recorded which). V and J are TRBV5-4 and TRBJ2-2; D ambiguous. CDR3 sequence (DNA): TGTGCCAGCAGCTTTAGTCCGAACACCGGGGAGCTGTTTTTT. It is translated as CASSFSPNTGELFF.